The clone carrying this T cell receptor beta chain appeared a few times. The entry originates in a study of blood T cell repertoires in COVID-19. Overall study: Acute and convalescent COVID-19 samples came from the United States, Italy and Spain. In each case, the material was cDNA or gDNA derived from T cells, B-cell-depleted T cells, or PBMCs.

Only in-frame clones appear in the TCRdb table, and some are missing; sequencing was by immunoSEQ multiplex PCR. The sample records around 43,000 clones, 85% to 90% being singletons. CDR3 size: 13 residues. Germline V gives CDR1 MNHEY, CDR2 SVGEGT. Trimming took 2 bases from V and 7 from J, leaving 11 bases between them. This receptor was obtained from a man aged 50-60 years in a cohort sampled during active COVID-19. This chain connects TRBV6-2 or TRBV6-3 to TRBJ1-2; D is unresolved. The sequenced sample consisted of peripheral blood. The CDR3 region is CASSYERVVGYTF. CDR3 bases: TGTGCCAGCAGTTACGAGAGGGTAGTTGGCTACACCTTC.